These T cell receptor beta chains were read from a single sample in a study of blood T cells in healthy people across ages. TCRdb ran MiXCR on the 5' RACE reads and lists one entry per CDR3 protein. Of hundreds of thousands of distinct CDR3 sequences in the sample, 45% to 70% were seen once. The sample taken for sequencing was blood. Receptors were obtained from a middle-aged man in good health. The CDR3 runs from the conserved cysteine through the conserved F or W. D genes are given only for firm matches. Size is stated for part of the rows, as once, few or many counts, or as a class when the clone is expanded.

V	D	size	J	DNA	CDR3
TRBV28	TRBD2	-	TRBJ2-7	TGTGCCAGCACCAGGACTAGCGGTATGTCCTACGAGCAGTACTTC	CASTRTSGMSYEQYF
TRBV10-2	TRBD2	-	TRBJ2-7	TGCGCCAGCAGTGAGCCTCCCGTACTAGCGGGGAACTACGAGCAGTACTTC	CASSEPPVLAGNYEQYF
TRBV7-2	-	-	TRBJ2-5	TGTGCCAGCAGCTTGGGGGGCGGGGTAGGGGAGACCCAGTACTTC	CASSLGGGVGETQYF
TRBV24-1	-	-	TRBJ2-1	TGTGCCACCAGAGCCGGGACGGCCTTCAACAATGAGCAGTTCTTC	CATRAGTAFNNEQFF
TRBV4-3	-	once	TRBJ2-2	TGCGCCAGCAGCCAGGAGGATGACGGGGAGCTGTTTTTT	CASSQEDDGELFF
TRBV7-3	-	-	TRBJ2-1	TGTGCCAGCAGCTTAACCGCTGACGTGAGATACAATGAGCAGTTCTTC	CASSLTADVRYNEQFF
TRBV7-2	TRBD2	-	TRBJ2-1	TGTGCCAGCAGGCCGGGGGGAAACTACAATGAGCAGTTCTTC	CASRPGGNYNEQFF
TRBV5-8	-	-	TRBJ2-3	TGTGCCAGCAGCTTGTCTTTGGACAGTAGCACAGATACGCAGTATTTT	CASSLSLDSSTDTQYF
TRBV7-8	TRBD1	-	TRBJ1-2	TGTGCCAGCAGCCTGGGACAGGATAACTATGGCTACACCTTC	CASSLGQDNYGYTF
TRBV29-1	TRBD1	few	TRBJ1-1	TGCAGCGCCGTGGGTTGGCCGGGACAGGAGAACACTGAAGCTTTCTTT	CSAVGWPGQENTEAFF